This TCR beta chain appears in the sequencing data of a study of cytomegalovirus exposure and HLA in healthy donors. Broader study findings: An apparent linkage of common viral pathogens to several of the most significant clusters emerged in a later analysis.

In this sample, this clone turned up once. The antigen remains unidentified. The CDR3 covers 14 residues. Germline CDR1 GTSNPN, CDR2 SVGIG (reference sequence). Trimming left V 5 bases short and J 1 base short, with 11 bases between. The PCR ran on 60 Vbeta and 13 Jbeta primers. The repertoire was sequenced with immunoSEQ multiplex PCR; TCRdb's copy has only in-frame clones and lacks some. The sample has a few hundred thousand clones, over 75% seen once; the top ten hold around 1.8%. The chain is built from TRBV30 and TRBJ2-2; D is perhaps TRBD1 (6 bases). This TCR derives from a man aged 18-30 years in good health and CMV-seronegative. The material sequenced was PBMCs. CDR3 loop: CAWPPRGNTGELFF. The CDR3 DNA reads as TGTGCCTGGCCGCCCAGGGGGAACACCGGGGAGCTGTTTTTT.